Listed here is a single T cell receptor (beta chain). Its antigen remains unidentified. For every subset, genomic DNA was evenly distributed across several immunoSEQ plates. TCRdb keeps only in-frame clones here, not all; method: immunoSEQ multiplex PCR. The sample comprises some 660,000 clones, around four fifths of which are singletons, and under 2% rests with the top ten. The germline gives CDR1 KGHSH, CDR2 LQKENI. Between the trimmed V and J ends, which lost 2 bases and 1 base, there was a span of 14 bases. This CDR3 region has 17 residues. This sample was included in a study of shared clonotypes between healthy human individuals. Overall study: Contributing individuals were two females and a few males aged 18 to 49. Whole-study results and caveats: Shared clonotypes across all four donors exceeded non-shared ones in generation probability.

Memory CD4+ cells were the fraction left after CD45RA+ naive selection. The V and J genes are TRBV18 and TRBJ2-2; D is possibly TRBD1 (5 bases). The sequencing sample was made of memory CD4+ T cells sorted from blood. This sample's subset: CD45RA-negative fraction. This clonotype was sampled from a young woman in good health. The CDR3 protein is CASSPFFGAMNTGELFF. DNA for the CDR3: TGTGCCAGCTCACCATTCTTTGGGGCGATGAACACCGGGGAGCTGTTTTTT.